The 20 T cell receptor beta chains below all came from one sample that was sequenced in a study of shared clonotypes between healthy human individuals. The repertoire was sequenced with immunoSEQ multiplex PCR; TCRdb's copy has only in-frame clones and lacks some. The data show roughly 2.4 million clones, more than 90% seen once. The sequenced sample was naive CD4+ T cells sorted from blood. Documented subset: CD45RA+ positively selected. Source of these receptors: a man younger than 35 in good health.

The count of this clone is one. The chain couples TRBV27 to TRBJ1-5; D unclear. The CDR3 has 12 amino acids. V lost 5 bases and J 3 bases, leaving 5 bases between the germline ends. The V gene's germline CDR1 is MNHEY and CDR2 SMNVEV (reference sequence). The CDR3 coding sequence is TGTGCCAGCAGTGAACTCAATCAGCCCCAGCATTTT. Protein product: CASSELNQPQHF.

The chain recombines TRBV6-5 with TRBJ2-7; 8 nucleotides align to TRBD2. Germline V gene lookup returns CDR1 MNHEY and CDR2 SVGAGI. V dropped 4 bases and J dropped 3; count of bases not matched to a gene: 8. The CDR3 contains 15 residues. CDR3 amino acids: CASSLRERGHYEQYF. CDR3 DNA: TGTGCCAGCAGTTTACGCGAGCGGGGGCACTACGAGCAGTACTTC.

The rearrangement joins TRBV5-5 to TRBJ1-3; 7 bases align to TRBD1. The CDR3 consists of 16 residues. V lost 5 bases and J lost 0; bases outside the gene matches: 8. CDR1 and CDR2 (germline): SGHKS, YYEKEE (reference sequence). CDR3 loop: CASRYTGDISGNTIYF. The CDR3 DNA reads as TGTGCCAGCAGATATACAGGGGACATCTCTGGAAACACCATATATTTT.

The chain's CDR3 is CASSSDLRDRFNYGYTF. Written as DNA, the CDR3 is TGTGCCAGCAGCTCCGACCTCCGGGATCGATTCAACTATGGCTACACCTTC. The gene calls are TRBV7-9 and TRBJ1-2; D not resolved. V lost 4 bases and J 2 bases, leaving 20 bases between the germline ends. The germline CDR1 and CDR2 sequences are SEHNR and FQNEAQ (reference sequence). This CDR3 has 17 residues.

The chain uses TRBV6-1 and TRBJ1-5; D not certain. V gave up 7 bases and J gave up 4 bases, with 17 bases separating them. The CDR3 consists of 15 residues. CDR1 is MNHNS, CDR2 SASEGT, per germline. The CDR3 bases are TGTGCCAGCACGGGCCAGCCCTTCCTAAATCAGCCCCAGCATTTT. Its translation: CASTGQPFLNQPQHF.

This sequence joins TRBV28 and TRBJ1-1; 7 nucleotides agree with TRBD1. The germline V gene has CDR1 MDHEN and CDR2 SYDVKM. The CDR3 loop spans 16 amino acids. With V trimmed by 2 bases and J by 4 bases, 10 bases remained unmatched. The CDR3 region has the DNA TGTGCCAGCAGTTTACTTACCGGACAGGCCGGCACTGAAGCTTTCTTT. Residues: CASSLLTGQAGTEAFF.

For this clone: The junction differs from germline at one of its ends, possibly a read error. This chain links TRBV4-1 with TRBJ2-7, with D perhaps TRBD2 (6 bases). The CDR3 totals 16 residues. Germline assignment: CDR1 MGHRA and CDR2 YSYEKL. CDR3 in DNA: TGCGCCAGCAGTCAAGATAGGAGGGGAAGGACCTACGAGCAGTACTTC. Encoded protein: CASSQDRRGRTYEQYF.

The genes are TRBV6-1 and TRBJ2-7; 8 bases are a match to TRBD1. The CDR3 extends over 12 amino acids. Germline V CDR1 and CDR2: MNHNS, SASEGT. Trimming took 11 bases from V and 5 from J; bases not matched to a gene: 8. The CDR3 bases are TGTGCCTCCCAGGGGGCGCGCAACGAGCAGTACTTC. The encoded protein is CASQGARNEQYF.

V usage is TRBV2 and J usage is TRBJ1-3; possible D gene TRBD1, 6 bases. This CDR3 is built from 18 residues. The V gene lost 2 bases and the J gene lost 7 bases, with 24 bases spanning the gap. The germline V gene has CDR1 SNHLY and CDR2 FYNNEI. The CDR3 DNA reads as TGTGCCAGCAGTGAACGGCCCCTCGACAGGAAAAAATGGAACACCATATATTTT. This gives the protein CASSERPLDRKKWNTIYF.

This clone was seen a single time. The chain recombines TRBV6-5 with TRBJ2-7, with TRBD2 matching over 7 bases. This CDR3 spans 13 amino acids. Germline V gene data show CDR1 as MNHEY and CDR2 as SVGAGI. V lost 8 bases to trimming and J lost 5 bases; unmatched junction nucleotides: 9. CDR3 bases: TGTGCCAGCGGGAGGGGTCCAGGCCACGAGCAGTACTTC. Protein sequence: CASGRGPGHEQYF.

The chain carries TRBV6-6 and TRBJ2-7; D unresolved. The V end lost 8 bases, the J end lost 1 base, and 9 bases lay between the germline ends. This CDR3 is built from 12 residues. CDR1 and CDR2 (germline): MNHNY, SVGAGI (reference sequence). CDR3 amino acids: CASAPRSYEQYF. The DNA for the CDR3 is TGTGCCAGCGCTCCCCGGTCCTACGAGCAGTACTTC.

The chain is built from TRBV29-1 and TRBJ1-1; D is possibly TRBD1 (5 bases). The CDR3 extends over 12 amino acids. CDR1 and CDR2 (germline): SQVTM, ANQGSEA. Trimming removed 3 bases from V and 9 bases from J, with 14 bases in between. The CDR3 coding sequence is TGCAGCGTTGATACGGGGGTGGCTCAAGCTTTCTTT. Translated: CSVDTGVAQAFF.

The chain recombines TRBV6-6 with TRBJ2-7; D gene uncertain. The germline V gene encodes CDR1 MNHNY and CDR2 SVGAGI (reference sequence). V was trimmed by 5 bases and J by 5 bases, leaving 19 bases between them. The CDR3 loop spans 15 amino acids. The CDR3 region has the DNA TGTGCCAGCAGTCCAACTCAACAGCGTACCGACGAGCAGTACTTC. Its protein is CASSPTQQRTDEQYF.

The J gene is TRBJ1-2, the V gene TRBV28; tentative D call: TRBD1 (5 bases). The CDR3 is 13 amino acids. Germline loops: CDR1 MDHEN, CDR2 SYDVKM. The V and J ends lost 3 bases and 6 bases respectively, with 11 bases between them. DNA of the CDR3: TGTGCCAGCAGTTTTTGGGAGGGGCATGGCTACACCTTC. Its protein is CASSFWEGHGYTF.

The gene calls are TRBV19 and TRBJ1-2, with TRBD1 matching over 8 bases. Germline V gene sequence: CDR1 LNHDA, CDR2 SQIVND (reference sequence). The V and J ends lost 6 bases and 2 bases, in that order; junction bases with no gene match: 5. This CDR3 is 14 amino acids long. The CDR3 region has the DNA TGTGCCAGTAGGAGGACAGGGATAAACTATGGCTACACCTTC. It yields the protein CASRRTGINYGYTF.

The rearrangement uses TRBV11-3 and TRBJ1-6; a possible D gene is TRBD1 (6 bases). The V end lost 6 bases, the J end lost 10 bases, and 25 bases lay between the germline ends. CDR3 length equals 17 residues. Germline V gene lookup returns CDR1 SGHNT and CDR2 YENEEA. CDR3 DNA: TGTGCCAGCAGTCCACCCCCCCAGGGGAATCTAGGGTCACCCCTCCACTTT. Residues: CASSPPPQGNLGSPLHF.

V usage is TRBV6-5 and J usage is TRBJ2-1; D is perhaps TRBD2 (5 bases). This CDR3 comprises 11 residues. Germline loops: CDR1 MNHEY, CDR2 SVGAGI. V was pared by 8 bases and J by 7 bases, with 9 bases between. CDR3 bases: TGTGCCAGCTCGGGGATGAATGAGCAGTTCTTC. This gives the protein CASSGMNEQFF.

This chain joins TRBV28 and TRBJ2-7, with 8 nucleotides matching TRBD2. CDR1 and CDR2 (germline): MDHEN, SYDVKM. The CDR3 has 18 residues. The V gene end was trimmed by 1 base and the J gene end by 4 bases; junction bases not matched to a gene: 15. The CDR3 bases are TGTGCCAGCAGTTTATCCGCCGGCGGGAGGCCGGGGCCTTACGAGCAGTACTTC. Encoded protein: CASSLSAGGRPGPYEQYF.

The rearrangement links TRBV28 to TRBJ1-2; possibly TRBD1 for D (6 bases). The CDR3 covers 14 residues. The V gene's germline CDR1 is MDHEN and CDR2 SYDVKM. Trimming pared 1 base from V and 8 bases from J, leaving 14 bases between. CDR3 in amino acids: CASSLSPGDQGYTF. The CDR3 DNA reads as TGTGCCAGCAGTTTATCTCCAGGGGACCAAGGCTACACCTTC.

This clone has only one observation. This chain joins TRBV12-1 and TRBJ2-2; the listed D gene, TRBD1, was not tested against the DNA. TRBV12-1 has pseudogene status. The CDR3 contains 15 residues. The CDR3 DNA sequence: TGTGCCAGCAGCCCGAACAGGAAACACACCGGGGAGCTGTTTTTT. Its protein is CASSPNRKHTGELFF.